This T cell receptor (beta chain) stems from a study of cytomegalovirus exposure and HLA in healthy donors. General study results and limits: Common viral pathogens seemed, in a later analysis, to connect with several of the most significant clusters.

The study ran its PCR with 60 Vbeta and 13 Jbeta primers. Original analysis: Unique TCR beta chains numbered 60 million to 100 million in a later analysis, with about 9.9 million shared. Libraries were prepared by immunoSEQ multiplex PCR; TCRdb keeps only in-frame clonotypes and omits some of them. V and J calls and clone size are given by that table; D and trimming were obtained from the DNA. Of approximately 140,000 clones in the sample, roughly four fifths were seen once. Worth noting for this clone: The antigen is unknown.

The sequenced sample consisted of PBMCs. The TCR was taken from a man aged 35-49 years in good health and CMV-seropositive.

The CDR3: CASSSGGVAGGTTDTQYF. CDR3 in DNA: TGTGCCAGTTCCTCCGGGGGGGTAGCGGGAGGCACCACAGATACGCAGTATTTT. The chain links TRBV19 to TRBJ2-3; 10 bases fit TRBD2. The CDR3 totals 18 residues. Germline V gene data show CDR1 as LNHDA and CDR2 as SQIVND (reference sequence). V lost 8 bases, J lost 2 bases, and 16 bases stayed unmatched.